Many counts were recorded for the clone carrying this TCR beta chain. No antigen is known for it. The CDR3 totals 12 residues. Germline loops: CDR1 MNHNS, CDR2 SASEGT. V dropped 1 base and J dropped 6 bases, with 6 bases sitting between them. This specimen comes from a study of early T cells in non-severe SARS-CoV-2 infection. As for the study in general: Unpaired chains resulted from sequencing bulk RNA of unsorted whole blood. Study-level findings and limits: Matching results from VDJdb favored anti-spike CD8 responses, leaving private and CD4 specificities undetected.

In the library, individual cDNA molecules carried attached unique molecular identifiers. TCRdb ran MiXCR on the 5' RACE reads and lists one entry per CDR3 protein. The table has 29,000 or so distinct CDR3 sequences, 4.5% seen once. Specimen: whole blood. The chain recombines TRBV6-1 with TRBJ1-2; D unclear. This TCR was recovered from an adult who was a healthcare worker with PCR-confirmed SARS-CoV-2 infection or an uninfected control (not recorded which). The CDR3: CASSEDYDGYTF. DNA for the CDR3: TGTGCCAGCAGTGAAGACTATGATGGCTACACCTTC.